What follows are 6 T cell receptor beta chains derived from one specimen sequenced in a study of T cell repertoires in cytomegalovirus infection. TCRdb analysed the reads with MiXCR anew, one entry per CDR3 protein. The data show some 700,000 distinct CDR3 sequences, roughly a third seen once. Sequences were obtained from PBMCs. The receptors were sampled from a human donor in good health (CMV status not recorded). Some clones in this sample may be carry-over from other donors' samples.

The V gene is TRBV28, the J gene TRBJ2-7, with 10 bases matching TRBD2. After removal of 5 bases from V and 6 bases from J, the junction contained 10 bases not matched to a gene. Germline values: CDR1 MDHEN, CDR2 SYDVKM. The CDR3 is 15 amino acids. The CDR3 sequence is CASSLPAGGTSEQYF. In DNA form, the CDR3 reads TGTGCCAGCAGTCTCCCAGCGGGAGGGACGTCCGAGCAGTACTTC. Supplemented by reference TRBV28 and TRBJ2-7, the full variable domain reads DVKVTQSSRYLVKRTGEKVFLECVQDMDHENMFWYRQDPGLGLRLIYFSYDVKMKEKGDIPEGYSVSREKKERFSLILESASTNQTSMYLCASSLPAGGTSEQYFGPGTRLTVT.

This clonotype was observed a handful of times. This chain links TRBV6-1 with TRBJ1-4, with D perhaps matching TRBD1 (5 bases). Germline V CDR1 and CDR2: MNHNS, SASEGT. V was trimmed by 4 bases and J by 8 bases, leaving 17 bases between them. This CDR3 is 15 amino acids long. CDR3: CASSAGAGSYEKLFF. CDR3 nucleotides: TGTGCCAGCAGTGCCGGGGCGGGGTCCTACGAAAAACTGTTTTTT.

With regard to this clonotype: A much larger clone is a single base away; this may be a read error. The V and J genes are TRBV7-2 and TRBJ2-4; possibly TRBD1 for D (5 bases). The CDR3 consists of 15 residues. Germline CDR1 is SGHTA and CDR2 is FQGNSA. The V end was cut by 2 bases, the J end by 4 bases, with 12 bases between. The CDR3 protein is CASSLSKGIKNIQYF. CDR3 DNA sequence: TGTGCCAGCAGCTTATCGAAGGGGATTAAAAACATTCAGTACTTC.

CDR3 region: CASRLQGTPYGYTF. In nucleotides, the CDR3 is TGTGCCAGCCGCCTACAGGGTACGCCCTATGGCTACACCTTC. This chain uses TRBV19 with TRBJ1-2, with D maybe TRBD1 (6 bases). Germline V gene data show CDR1 as LNHDA and CDR2 as SQIVND (reference sequence). V shed 9 bases and J shed 4 bases, with 18 bases lying between them. The CDR3 consists of 14 residues.

The J gene is TRBJ2-3, the V gene TRBV7-2; D gene unclear. V lost 1 base and J 6 bases, leaving 11 bases between the germline ends. Germline CDR1 and CDR2: SGHTA and FQGNSA. The CDR3 covers 14 residues. CDR3 DNA sequence: TGTGCCAGCAGCTTAGGACTGATGTGGGATACGCAGTATTTT. Protein product: CASSLGLMWDTQYF.

This clonotype was counted only a few times. The V and J genes are TRBV7-3 and TRBJ1-1; 10 bases fit TRBD1. This CDR3 has 14 amino acids. The junction had 0 bases not matched to a gene; V was cut back by 2 bases and J by 3 bases. Germline V lookup: CDR1 SGHTA, CDR2 FQGTGA. The CDR3 bases are TGTGCCAGCAGCTTAGGGACAGGGGACACTGAAGCTTTCTTT. This codes for CASSLGTGDTEAFF. The complete variable domain, with remaining parts taken from reference TRBV7-3 and TRBJ1-1, reads GAGVSQTPSNKVTEKGKYVELRCDPISGHTALYWYRQSLGQGPEFLIYFQGTGAADDSGLPNDRFFAVRPEGSVSTLKIQRTERGDSAVYLCASSLGTGDTEAFFGQGTRLTVV.